This TCR beta chain was documented in a study of identical twins' blood T cells. Broader study findings: Twins shared about as many clonotypes as their cloneset sizes predicted.

This clonotype was seen just once. Its antigen is undetermined. The V and J ends lost 4 bases and 0 bases respectively, with 6 bases between them. The CDR3 covers 13 residues. CDR1 is LGHDT and CDR2 is YNNKEL in the germline V gene (reference sequence). Each CDR3 protein gets one entry after TCRdb re-called the 5' RACE reads with MiXCR. The table lists fewer than 450,000 distinct CDR3 sequences, about 28% of them singletons. The rearrangement joins TRBV3-1 to TRBJ2-5; TRBD2 might be the D (5 bases). This clonotype originated in a woman aged 18 to 49 in good health. Input material: PBMCs. The CDR3 DNA sequence: TGTGCCAGCAGCCCGGACTACCAAGAGACCCAGTACTTC. This codes for CASSPDYQETQYF.